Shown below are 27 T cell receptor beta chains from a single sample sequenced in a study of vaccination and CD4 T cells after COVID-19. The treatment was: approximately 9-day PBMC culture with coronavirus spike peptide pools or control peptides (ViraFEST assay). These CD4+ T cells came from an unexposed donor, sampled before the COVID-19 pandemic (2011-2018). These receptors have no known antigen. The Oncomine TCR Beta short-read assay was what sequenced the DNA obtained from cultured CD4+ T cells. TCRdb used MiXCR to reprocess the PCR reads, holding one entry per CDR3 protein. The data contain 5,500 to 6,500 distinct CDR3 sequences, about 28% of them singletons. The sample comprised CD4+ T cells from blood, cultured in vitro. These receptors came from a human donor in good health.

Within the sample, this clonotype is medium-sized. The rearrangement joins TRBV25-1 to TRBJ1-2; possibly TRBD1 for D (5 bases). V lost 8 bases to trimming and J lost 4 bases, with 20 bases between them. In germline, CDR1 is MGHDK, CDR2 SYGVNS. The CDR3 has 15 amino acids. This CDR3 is CASSSSSRGAYGYTF. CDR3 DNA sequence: TGTGCCAGCTCCAGCTCCAGCAGAGGGGCCTATGGCTACACCTTC.

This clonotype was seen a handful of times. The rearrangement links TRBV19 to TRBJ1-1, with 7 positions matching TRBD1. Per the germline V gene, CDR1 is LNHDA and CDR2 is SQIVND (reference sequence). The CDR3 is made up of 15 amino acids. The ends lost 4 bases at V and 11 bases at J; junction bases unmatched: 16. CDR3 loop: CASSSLRGQPGSAFF. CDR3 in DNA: TGTGCCAGTAGTAGCCTTAGGGGACAGCCCGGATCGGCTTTCTTT.

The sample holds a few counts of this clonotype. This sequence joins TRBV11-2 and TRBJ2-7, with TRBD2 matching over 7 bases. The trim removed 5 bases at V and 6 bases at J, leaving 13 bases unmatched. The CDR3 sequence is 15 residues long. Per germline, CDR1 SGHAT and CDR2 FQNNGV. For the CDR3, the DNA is TGTGCCAGCAGCCAAGACCGTCTAGCGGTAGGCGAGCAGTACTTC. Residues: CASSQDRLAVGEQYF.

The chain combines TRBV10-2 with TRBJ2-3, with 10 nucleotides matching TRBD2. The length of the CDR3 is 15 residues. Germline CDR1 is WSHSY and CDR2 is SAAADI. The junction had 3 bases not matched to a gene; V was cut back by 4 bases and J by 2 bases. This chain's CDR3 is CASSGSGGITDTQYF. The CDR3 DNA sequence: TGCGCCAGCAGTGGTAGCGGGGGGATCACAGATACGCAGTATTTT.

CDR3 residues: CSVVHRDTEAFF. As DNA, the CDR3 is TGCAGCGTTGTACACCGGGACACTGAAGCTTTCTTT. The chain links TRBV29-1 to TRBJ1-1, with no clear D. With 4 bases removed from V and 3 bases from J, the gap between germline ends came to 9 bases. CDR1 SQVTM and CDR2 ANQGSEA come from the germline V gene. The CDR3 runs 12 residues.

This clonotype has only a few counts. CDR3 sequence: CASADRGRPTSGGYTF. CDR3 coding DNA: TGTGCCAGTGCGGACAGGGGGCGACCGACGTCCGGTGGCTACACCTTC. The V gene is TRBV19, the J gene TRBJ1-2; 11 nucleotides match TRBD1. CDR3 length: 16 residues. In germline, CDR1 is LNHDA, CDR2 SQIVND (reference sequence). The V and J ends lost 8 bases and 7 bases, in that order; junction bases with no gene match: 15.

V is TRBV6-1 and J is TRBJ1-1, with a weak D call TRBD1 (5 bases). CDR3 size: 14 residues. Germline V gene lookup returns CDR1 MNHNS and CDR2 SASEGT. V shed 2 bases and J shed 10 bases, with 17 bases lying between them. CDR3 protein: CASSEPWTPRRAFF. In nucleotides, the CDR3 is TGTGCCAGCAGTGAACCTTGGACACCTAGGAGAGCTTTCTTT.

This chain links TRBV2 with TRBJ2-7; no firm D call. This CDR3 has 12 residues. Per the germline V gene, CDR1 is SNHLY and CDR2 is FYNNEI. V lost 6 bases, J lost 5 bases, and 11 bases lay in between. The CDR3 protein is CASSPLMNEQYF. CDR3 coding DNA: TGTGCCAGCAGCCCCCTAATGAACGAGCAGTACTTC.

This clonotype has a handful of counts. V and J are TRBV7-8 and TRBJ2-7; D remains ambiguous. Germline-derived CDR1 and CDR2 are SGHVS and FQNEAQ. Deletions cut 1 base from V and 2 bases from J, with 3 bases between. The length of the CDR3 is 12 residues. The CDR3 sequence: CASSLDTYEQYF. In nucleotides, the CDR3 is TGTGCCAGCAGCTTAGACACCTACGAGCAGTACTTC. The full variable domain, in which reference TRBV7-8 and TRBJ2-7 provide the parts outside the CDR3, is GAGVSQSPRYKVAKRGQDVALRCDPISGHVSLFWYQQALGQGPEFLTYFQNEAQLDKSGLPSDRFFAERPEGSVSTLKIQRTQQEDSAVYLCASSLDTYEQYFGPGTRLTVT.

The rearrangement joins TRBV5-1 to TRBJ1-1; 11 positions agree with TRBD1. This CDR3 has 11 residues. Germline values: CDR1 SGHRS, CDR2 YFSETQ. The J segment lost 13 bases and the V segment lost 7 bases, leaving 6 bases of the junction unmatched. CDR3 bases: TGCGCCAGCGGGGACAGGGGGAAAGATTTCTTT. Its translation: CASGDRGKDFF.

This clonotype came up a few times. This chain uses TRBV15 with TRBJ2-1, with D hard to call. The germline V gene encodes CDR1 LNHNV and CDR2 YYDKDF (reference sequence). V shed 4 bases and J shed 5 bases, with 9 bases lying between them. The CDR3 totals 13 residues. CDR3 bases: TGTGCCACCAGCACCCCCCCGCACAATGAGCAGTTCTTC. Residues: CATSTPPHNEQFF.

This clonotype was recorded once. CDR3 in amino acids: CASGQGIGYEQYF. For the CDR3, the DNA is TGTGCCAGTGGACAGGGGATCGGCTACGAGCAGTACTTC. The rearrangement links TRBV19 to TRBJ2-7; 9 bases are shared with TRBD1. From germline, CDR1 is LNHDA and CDR2 SQIVND (reference sequence). The CDR3 covers 13 residues. The trim removed 8 bases at V and 3 bases at J, leaving 5 bases unmatched.

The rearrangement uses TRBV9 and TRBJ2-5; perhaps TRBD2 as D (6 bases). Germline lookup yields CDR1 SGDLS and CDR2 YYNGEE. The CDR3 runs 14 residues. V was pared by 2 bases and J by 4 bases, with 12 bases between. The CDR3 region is CASSVGTVRETQYF. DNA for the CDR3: TGTGCCAGCAGCGTCGGGACTGTTCGAGAGACCCAGTACTTC.

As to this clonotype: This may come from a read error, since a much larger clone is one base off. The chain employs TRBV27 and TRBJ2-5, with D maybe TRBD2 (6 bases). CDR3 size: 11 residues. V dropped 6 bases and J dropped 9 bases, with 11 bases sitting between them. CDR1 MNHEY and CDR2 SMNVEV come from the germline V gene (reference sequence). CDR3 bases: TGTGCCAGCAGCGGAGGGATAGCCCAGTACTTC. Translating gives CASSGGIAQYF.

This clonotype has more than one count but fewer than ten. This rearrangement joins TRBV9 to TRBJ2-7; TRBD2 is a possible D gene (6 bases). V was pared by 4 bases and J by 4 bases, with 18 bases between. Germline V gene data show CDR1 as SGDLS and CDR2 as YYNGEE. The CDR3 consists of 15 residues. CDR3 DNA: TGTGCCAGCAGCCCCCCTCGGGGGAACTTGTACGAGCAGTACTTC. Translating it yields CASSPPRGNLYEQYF.

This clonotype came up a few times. CDR3 amino acids: CAWSGGQSGGETQYF. The CDR3 DNA reads as TGTGCCTGGAGCGGTGGACAGTCCGGAGGAGAGACCCAGTACTTC. The chain recombines TRBV30 with TRBJ2-5, with TRBD1 as a possible D gene (6 bases). V shed 3 bases and J shed 4 bases, with 18 bases lying between them. The germline CDR1 and CDR2 sequences are GTSNPN and SVGIG (reference sequence). CDR3 length equals 15 residues.

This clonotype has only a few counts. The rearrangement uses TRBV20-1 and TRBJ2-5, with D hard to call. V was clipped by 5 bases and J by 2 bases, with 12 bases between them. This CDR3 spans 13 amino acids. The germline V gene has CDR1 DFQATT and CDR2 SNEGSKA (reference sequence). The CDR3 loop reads CSAVTGTQETQYF. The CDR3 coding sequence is TGCAGTGCTGTGACCGGCACTCAAGAGACCCAGTACTTC.

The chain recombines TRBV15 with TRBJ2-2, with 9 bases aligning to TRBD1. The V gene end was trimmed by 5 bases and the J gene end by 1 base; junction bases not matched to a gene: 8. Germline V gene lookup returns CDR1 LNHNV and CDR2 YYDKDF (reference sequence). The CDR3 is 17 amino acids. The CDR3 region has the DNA TGTGCCACCAGCTTTATCCCGGGACAGGGGAACACCGGGGAGCTGTTTTTT. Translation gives CATSFIPGQGNTGELFF. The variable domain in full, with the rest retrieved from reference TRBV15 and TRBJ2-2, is DAMVIQNPRYQVTQFGKPVTLSCSQTLNHNVMYWYQQKSSQAPKLLFHYYDKDFNNEADTPDNFQSRRPNTSFCFLDIRSPGLGDTAMYLCATSFIPGQGNTGELFFGEGSRLTVL.

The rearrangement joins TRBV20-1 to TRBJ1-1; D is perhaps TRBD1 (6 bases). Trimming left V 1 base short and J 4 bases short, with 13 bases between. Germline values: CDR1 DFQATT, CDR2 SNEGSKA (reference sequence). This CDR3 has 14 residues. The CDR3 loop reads CSARAGVTGTEAFF. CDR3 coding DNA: TGCAGTGCTAGAGCAGGGGTTACGGGCACTGAAGCTTTCTTT.

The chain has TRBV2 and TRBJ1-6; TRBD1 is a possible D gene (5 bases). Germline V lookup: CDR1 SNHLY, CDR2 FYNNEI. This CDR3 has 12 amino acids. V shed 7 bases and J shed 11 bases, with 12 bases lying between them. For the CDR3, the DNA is TGTGCCAGCATGGGGGACCTACCACCCCTCCACTTT. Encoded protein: CASMGDLPPLHF.

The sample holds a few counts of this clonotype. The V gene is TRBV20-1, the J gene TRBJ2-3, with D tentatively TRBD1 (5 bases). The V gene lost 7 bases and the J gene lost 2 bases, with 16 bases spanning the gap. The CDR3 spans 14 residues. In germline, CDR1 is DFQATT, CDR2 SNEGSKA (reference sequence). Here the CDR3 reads CSGLMGQSTDTQYF. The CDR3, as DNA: TGCAGTGGTCTTATGGGGCAGTCCACAGATACGCAGTATTTT.

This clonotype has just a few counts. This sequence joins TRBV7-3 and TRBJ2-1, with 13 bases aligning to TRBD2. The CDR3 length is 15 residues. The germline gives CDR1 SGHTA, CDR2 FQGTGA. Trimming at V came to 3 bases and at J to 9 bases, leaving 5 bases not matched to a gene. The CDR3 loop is CASSFGLAGETEQFF. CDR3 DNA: TGTGCCAGCAGCTTCGGACTAGCGGGGGAGACTGAGCAGTTCTTC.

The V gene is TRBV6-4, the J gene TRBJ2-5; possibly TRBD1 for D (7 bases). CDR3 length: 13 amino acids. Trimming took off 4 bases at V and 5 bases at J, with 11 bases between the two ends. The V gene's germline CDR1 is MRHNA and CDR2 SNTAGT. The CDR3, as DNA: TGTGCCAGCAGTGTGCAGGGGGGCGAGACCCAGTACTTC. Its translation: CASSVQGGETQYF.

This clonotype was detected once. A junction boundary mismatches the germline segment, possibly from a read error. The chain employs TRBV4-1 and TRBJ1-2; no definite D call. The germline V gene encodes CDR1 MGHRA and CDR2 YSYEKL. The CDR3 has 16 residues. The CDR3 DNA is TGCGCCAGCAGCCAAGGTCGGAGTGAGGGATTCTATGGCTACACTTTC. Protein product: CASSQGRSEGFYGYTF.

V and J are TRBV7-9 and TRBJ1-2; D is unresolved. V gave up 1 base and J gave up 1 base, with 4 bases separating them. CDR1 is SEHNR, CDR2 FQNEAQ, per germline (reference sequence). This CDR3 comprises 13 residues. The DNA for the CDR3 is TGTGCCAGCAGCTTAGAAGTTAACTATGGCTACACCTTC. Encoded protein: CASSLEVNYGYTF.

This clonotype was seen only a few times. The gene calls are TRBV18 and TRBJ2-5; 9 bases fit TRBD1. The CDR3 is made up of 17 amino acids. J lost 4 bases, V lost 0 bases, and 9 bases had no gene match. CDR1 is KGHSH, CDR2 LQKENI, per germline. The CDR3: CASSPPRKDRGLETQYF. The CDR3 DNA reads TGTGCCAGCTCACCACCGAGAAAGGACAGGGGCCTAGAGACCCAGTACTTC.

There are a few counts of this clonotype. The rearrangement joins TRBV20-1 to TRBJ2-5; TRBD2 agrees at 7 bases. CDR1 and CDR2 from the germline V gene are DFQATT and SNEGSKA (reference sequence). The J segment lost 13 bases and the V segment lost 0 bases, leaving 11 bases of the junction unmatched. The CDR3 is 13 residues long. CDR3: CSARDPGGTSVYF. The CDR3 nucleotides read TGCAGTGCTAGAGATCCCGGGGGGACGTCAGTGTACTTC.